This T cell receptor beta chain derives from a study of cytomegalovirus exposure and HLA in healthy donors. Study conclusions and caveats: Later analysis showed most CMV-associated TCR beta chains appearing HLA-restricted.

A multiplex PCR was run with 60 Vbeta primers and 13 Jbeta primers. Sequencing was performed with immunoSEQ multiplex PCR; in TCRdb, only in-frame clones are kept and a portion is missing. The table has some 150,000 clones, 60% to 80% seen once; the top ten hold around 1.5%. These donors, healthy bone marrow donors, were studied. Details on this clone: Its specificity is unknown.

This clonotype was sampled from a female donor in good health and CMV-seronegative. Sequenced input: PBMCs.

CDR3 region: CASSSTGISGNTIYF. CDR3 nucleotide sequence: TGTGCCAGCAGCTCTACAGGTATCTCTGGAAACACCATATATTTT. This chain links TRBV7-2 with TRBJ1-3; tentative D call: TRBD1 (5 bases). CDR3 length: 15 residues. Germline CDR1 SGHTA, CDR2 FQGNSA. Between the trimmed V and J ends, which lost 4 bases and 0 bases, there was a span of 10 bases. Based on the CDR3 plus reference TRBV7-2 and TRBJ1-3, the full variable domain is GAGVSQSPSNKVTEKGKDVELRCDPISGHTALYWYRQSLGQGLEFLIYFQGNSAPDKSGLPSDRFSAERTGGSVSTLTIQRTQQEDSAVYLCASSSTGISGNTIYFGEGSWLTVV.